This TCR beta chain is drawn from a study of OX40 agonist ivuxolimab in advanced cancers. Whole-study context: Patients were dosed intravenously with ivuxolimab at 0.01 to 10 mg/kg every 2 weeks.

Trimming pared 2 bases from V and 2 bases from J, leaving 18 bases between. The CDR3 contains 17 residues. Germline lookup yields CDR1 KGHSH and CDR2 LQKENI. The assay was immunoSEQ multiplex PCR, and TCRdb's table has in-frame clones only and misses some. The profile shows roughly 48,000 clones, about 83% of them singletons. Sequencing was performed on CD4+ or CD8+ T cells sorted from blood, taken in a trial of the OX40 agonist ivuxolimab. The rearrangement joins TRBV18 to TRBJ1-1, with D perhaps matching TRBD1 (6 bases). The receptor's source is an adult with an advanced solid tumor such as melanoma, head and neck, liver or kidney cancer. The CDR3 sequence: CASSPGGRQATNTEAFF. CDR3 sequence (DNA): TGTGCCAGCTCACCAGGGGGCAGACAGGCGACTAACACTGAAGCTTTCTTT.